The present T cell receptor beta chain was sequenced within a study of cytomegalovirus exposure and HLA in healthy donors. The method was immunoSEQ multiplex PCR; TCRdb's version includes in-frame clones alone and lacks a portion of them. This sample has 150,000 to 200,000 clones, with 70% to 90% found just once. CDR1 is MNHNS and CDR2 is SASEGT in the germline V gene. V shed 6 bases and J 8 bases; nucleotides not matched to a gene: 7. This CDR3 is 14 amino acids long. This TCR was sampled from a woman under 40 in good health and CMV-seronegative. The material sequenced was PBMCs. The chain combines TRBV6-1 with TRBJ1-4; 9 bases align to TRBD1. CDR3 loop: CASSATGGWEKLFF. DNA for the CDR3: TGTGCCAGCAGCGCCACAGGGGGCTGGGAAAAACTGTTTTTT.